The clone carrying this T cell receptor (beta chain) was seen repeatedly, ten times or more. The antigen is not known. CDR1 and CDR2 (germline): MDHEN, SYDVKM. The V end lost 2 bases, the J end lost 7 bases, and 14 bases lay between the germline ends. CDR3 length equals 14 residues. The data originate from a study of T cells in Graves' hyperthyroidism and ophthalmopathy. General study findings and limits: Median prediction lead before ophthalmopathy onset was 6.5 months with the model.

Amplified regions were TCR beta CDR3 sequences from RNA transcripts. HTBI primers were the set used in a first-round RT-PCR of the TCR CDR3. MiXCR, run by TCRdb on the multiplex PCR reads, gives a single entry per CDR3 protein. The sample consists of 200,000 to 300,000 distinct CDR3 sequences, roughly 15% of them appearing once. It was uncontrolled infection, other autoimmune disease, pregnancy or lactation that excluded patients. Clinical symptoms, serum thyroxine and TRAb, thyroid ultrasound and orbital computed tomography were used for the diagnoses. PBMCs were sourced from more than 9 ml fresh peripheral blood.

The source is a woman aged 18-29 years with Graves' ophthalmopathy. The chain joins TRBV28 to TRBJ1-2; the D gene is possibly TRBD1 (6 bases). Material for sequencing was blood. The CDR3 coding sequence is TGTGCCAGCAGTTTACCTTACAGGGAAGCTGGCTACACCTTC. The encoded protein is CASSLPYREAGYTF.